This T cell receptor beta chain emerged from a study of blood T cell repertoires in COVID-19. Clones were sequenced by immunoSEQ multiplex PCR, and TCRdb holds only the in-frame ones, with some missing. This sample has about 200,000 clones, with approximately 86% found just once. This clone was counted a single time. CDR1 is MNHEY and CDR2 is SMNVEV in the germline V gene (reference sequence). Between the trimmed V and J ends, which lost 5 bases and 0 bases, there was a span of 17 bases. The CDR3 length is 17 residues. Adults between roughly 18 and 95 years of age took part from about 24 US areas. The clonotype comes from a woman aged 40 to 50 with acute COVID-19. What was sequenced was PBMCs or T cells enriched from blood (not recorded which). The chain carries TRBV27 and TRBJ1-5, with D perhaps TRBD1 (5 bases). The CDR3 nucleotides are TGTGCCAGCAGTCCGGGACTGGCGAAATATAGCAATCAGCCCCAGCATTTT. This encodes CASSPGLAKYSNQPQHF.